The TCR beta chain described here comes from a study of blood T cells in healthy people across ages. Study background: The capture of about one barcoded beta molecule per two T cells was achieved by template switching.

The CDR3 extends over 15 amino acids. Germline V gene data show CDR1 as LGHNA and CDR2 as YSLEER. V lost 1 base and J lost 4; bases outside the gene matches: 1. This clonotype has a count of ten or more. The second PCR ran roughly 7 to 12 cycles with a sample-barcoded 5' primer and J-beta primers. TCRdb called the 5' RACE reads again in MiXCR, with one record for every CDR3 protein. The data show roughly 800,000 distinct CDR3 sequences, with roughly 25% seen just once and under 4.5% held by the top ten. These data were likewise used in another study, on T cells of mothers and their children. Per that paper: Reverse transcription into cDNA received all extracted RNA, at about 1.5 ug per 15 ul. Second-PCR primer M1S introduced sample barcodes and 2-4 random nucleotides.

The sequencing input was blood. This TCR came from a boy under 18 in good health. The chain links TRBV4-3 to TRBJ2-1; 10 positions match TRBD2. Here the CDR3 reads CASSQGLAGYNEQFF. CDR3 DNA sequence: TGCGCCAGCAGCCAAGGACTAGCGGGTTACAATGAGCAGTTCTTC.